Presented here are 7 T cell receptor beta chains from one specimen sequenced in a study of cytomegalovirus exposure and HLA in healthy donors. Produced via immunoSEQ multiplex PCR; TCRdb's table is partial and in-frame only. The sample consists of 60,000 to 70,000 clones, 75% to 90% of them appearing once. Sample: PBMCs. The receptors here all came from a woman aged 18 to 35 in good health and CMV-seronegative.

The V gene is TRBV6-5, the J gene TRBJ2-7; D might be TRBD2 (6 bases). Germline V gives CDR1 MNHEY, CDR2 SVGAGI. This CDR3 spans 14 amino acids. V dropped 5 bases and J dropped 4 bases, with 15 bases sitting between them. The CDR3, as DNA: TGTGCCAGCAGTGCGGTAGGAGGGCCTTACGAGCAGTACTTC. It specifies CASSAVGGPYEQYF.

This chain joins TRBV15 and TRBJ1-1; D ambiguous. This CDR3 contains 15 residues. The V and J ends lost 4 bases and 6 bases respectively, with 18 bases between them. Germline CDR1 is LNHNV and CDR2 is YYDKDF (reference sequence). CDR3 bases: TGTGCCACCAGCATGATCGCACTAGTGGACGCTGAAGCTTTCTTT. This gives the protein CATSMIALVDAEAFF.

This chain's CDR3 is CARDGLAGKWNEQFF. DNA of the CDR3: TGTGCCAGGGATGGGCTAGCGGGAAAGTGGAATGAGCAGTTCTTC. The rearrangement links TRBV6-4 to TRBJ2-1; TRBD2 matches at 9 bases. The CDR3 length is 15 residues. Looked up from germline, CDR1 is MRHNA and CDR2 is SNTAGT. The ends lost 9 bases at V and 7 bases at J; junction bases unmatched: 13.

V usage is TRBV25-1 and J usage is TRBJ2-3; the match to TRBD1 covers 8 bases. V was clipped by 0 bases and J by 3 bases; unmatched bases: 5. The CDR3 is 16 amino acids. Germline values: CDR1 MGHDK, CDR2 SYGVNS. CDR3 coding DNA: TGTGCCAGCAGTGAATACGAGACAGGGGTGACAGATACGCAGTATTTT. This encodes CASSEYETGVTDTQYF.

The chain carries TRBV29-1 and TRBJ2-1; D ambiguous. Germline loops: CDR1 SQVTM, CDR2 ANQGSEA. The CDR3 extends over 14 amino acids. V lost 3 bases to trimming and J lost 8 bases, with 17 bases between them. CDR3 sequence reads: CSVEGLLKTDEQFF. The CDR3 DNA is TGCAGCGTTGAGGGCCTCTTAAAAACGGATGAGCAGTTCTTC.

This CDR3 reads CASSSRQGLGTEAFF. CDR3 in DNA: TGTGCCAGCAGCTCGAGACAGGGATTGGGTACTGAAGCTTTCTTT. This chain connects TRBV28 to TRBJ1-1, with 7 bases lining up with TRBD1. The CDR3 has 15 residues. Losses at the gene ends were 6 bases for V and 5 bases for J; bases not matched to a gene: 12. Germline values: CDR1 MDHEN, CDR2 SYDVKM.

The genes are TRBV5-8 and TRBJ2-1; D ambiguous. V lost 4 bases and J 9 bases, leaving 11 bases between the germline ends. Germline CDR1 and CDR2: SGHTS and YDEGEE. The CDR3 contains 12 residues. CDR3 protein: CASSPPQAEQFF. Written as DNA, the CDR3 is TGTGCCAGCAGCCCTCCCCAGGCTGAGCAGTTCTTC.